These 18 T cell receptor beta chains originate from one sample sequenced in a study of T cell responses to AZD1222 COVID-19 vaccine. Some clones are missing from TCRdb's copy, which holds only in-frame ones; the method was immunoSEQ multiplex PCR. The data hold about 170,000 clones, with over 80% observed a single time. Sequencing used peripheral blood, obtained 28 days after the second dose of the MenACWY control vaccine. The receptor set was obtained from an adult who received the MenACWY meningococcal vaccine as a control.

CDR3 sequence (DNA): TGCGCCAGCAGCTTGACAGGGGGCGAAAGGTCACCCCTCCACTTT. It encodes CASSLTGGERSPLHF. The chain joins TRBV5-1 to TRBJ1-6, with TRBD1 identical over 9 bases. V was pared by 1 base and J by 10 bases, with 6 bases of the junction left unmatched. Germline loops: CDR1 SGHRS, CDR2 YFSETQ. The CDR3 loop spans 15 amino acids.

This clone was seen just once. CDR3 coding DNA: TGTGCCATCAGTAGACTAGCGGAGGCGGGGTCAGATACGCAGTATTTT. Residues: CAISRLAEAGSDTQYF. The chain is built from TRBV10-3 and TRBJ2-3, with 9 bases lining up with TRBD2. Germline V gene lookup returns CDR1 ENHRY and CDR2 SYGVKD. The trim removed 5 bases at V and 4 bases at J, leaving 10 bases unmatched. This CDR3 spans 16 amino acids.

V gene TRBV19 combines with J gene TRBJ2-3, with 9 bases aligning to TRBD2. Germline lookup yields CDR1 LNHDA and CDR2 SQIVND (reference sequence). The V segment lost 4 bases and the J segment 3 bases; nucleotides outside the gene matches: 14. The CDR3 has 18 residues. CDR3 in amino acids: CASSRLAGISLGTDTQYF. DNA of the CDR3: TGTGCCAGTAGTAGGCTAGCGGGAATATCCCTGGGGACAGATACGCAGTATTTT. The variable domain in full, completed from reference TRBV19 and TRBJ2-3, reads DGGITQSPKYLFRKEGQNVTLSCEQNLNHDAMYWYRQDPGQGLRLIYYSQIVNDFQKGDIAEGYSVSREKKESFPLTVTSAQKNPTAFYLCASSRLAGISLGTDTQYFGPGTRLTVL.

The chain carries TRBV5-1 and TRBJ1-3; no firm D call. The CDR3 loop spans 14 amino acids. The V gene lost 6 bases and the J gene lost 0 bases, with 10 bases spanning the gap. Germline V CDR1 and CDR2: SGHRS, YFSETQ. In nucleotides, the CDR3 is TGCGCCAGCACGGCGGGGAGCTCTGGAAACACCATATATTTT. This gives the protein CASTAGSSGNTIYF. The entire variable domain, with the rest obtained from reference TRBV5-1 and TRBJ1-3, is as follows: KAGVTQTPRYLIKTRGQQVTLSCSPISGHRSVSWYQQTPGQGLQFLFEYFSETQRNKGNFPGRFSGRQFSNSRSEMNVSTLELGDSALYLCASTAGSSGNTIYFGEGSWLTVV.

V and J are TRBV28 and TRBJ1-4, with TRBD1 matching 7 bases. Trimming cost V 6 bases and J 8 bases; bases outside gene matches: 12. CDR3 length: 15 residues. The V gene's germline CDR1 is MDHEN and CDR2 SYDVKM. CDR3 in DNA: TGTGCCAGCAGCGAAACACAGGGACAGAGGGAAAAACTGTTTTTT. Protein: CASSETQGQREKLFF.

The rearrangement links TRBV10-3 to TRBJ1-1, with D perhaps matching TRBD1 (5 bases). The CDR3 consists of 15 residues. V lost 4 bases and J lost 4, with 16 bases in between. Germline CDR1 is ENHRY and CDR2 is SYGVKD. The CDR3 nucleotides read TGTGCCATCAGTGTGTATCGCAGGGCGGGCACTGAAGCTTTCTTT. Translation gives CAISVYRRAGTEAFF.

J is TRBJ1-1 and V is TRBV28; a possible D gene is TRBD1 (5 bases). This CDR3 is built from 14 residues. Germline V gene lookup returns CDR1 MDHEN and CDR2 SYDVKM. Trimming left V 5 bases short and J 3 bases short, with 13 bases between. The CDR3 region is CASSPETDYTEAFF. In DNA, the CDR3 is TGTGCCAGCAGTCCAGAGACAGACTACACTGAAGCTTTCTTT.

This rearrangement joins TRBV9 to TRBJ1-1, with D maybe TRBD1 (5 bases). Trimming stripped 6 bases from V and 3 bases from J, with 15 bases between. CDR3 length: 14 residues. The germline gives CDR1 SGDLS, CDR2 YYNGEE. The CDR3 here is CASTGQGGDTEAFF. Written as DNA, the CDR3 is TGTGCCAGCACGGGGCAGGGAGGGGACACTGAAGCTTTCTTT.

The table lists this clone with a count of one. The CDR3 sequence is CASSLEGSGELFF. In DNA, the CDR3 is TGTGCCAGCAGTTTGGAGGGATCCGGGGAGCTGTTTTTT. The chain joins TRBV27 to TRBJ2-2, with D perhaps TRBD2 (6 bases). Per germline, CDR1 MNHEY and CDR2 SMNVEV (reference sequence). The CDR3 loop spans 13 amino acids. The V and J ends lost 3 bases and 6 bases respectively, with 8 bases between them.

The chain combines TRBV7-2 with TRBJ2-7; D not certain. V lost 1 base and J lost 0, with 7 bases in between. The CDR3 loop spans 14 amino acids. Germline V gene sequence: CDR1 SGHTA, CDR2 FQGNSA. CDR3: CASSLGRSSYEQYF. For the CDR3, the DNA is TGTGCCAGCAGCTTAGGACGGAGCTCCTACGAGCAGTACTTC.

V usage is TRBV6-5 and J usage is TRBJ2-1; D is unclear. V shed 0 bases and J shed 7 bases, with 10 bases lying between them. This CDR3 spans 14 amino acids. The V gene's germline CDR1 is MNHEY and CDR2 SVGAGI. CDR3 region: CASSYSVGRNEQFF. The CDR3 bases are TGTGCCAGCAGTTACTCGGTTGGACGGAATGAGCAGTTCTTC.

V is TRBV6-2 or TRBV6-3 and J is TRBJ1-2; 7 bases align to TRBD1. CDR3 length equals 15 residues. Per the germline V gene, CDR1 is MNHEY and CDR2 is SVGEGT. The junction had 7 bases not matched to a gene; V was cut back by 4 bases and J by 2 bases. The CDR3 reads CASSSGDSLNYGYTF. CDR3 bases: TGTGCCAGCAGTTCTGGGGACAGTCTGAACTATGGCTACACCTTC.

The chain is built from TRBV11-3 and TRBJ2-2, with 10 bases fitting TRBD1. Germline CDR1 reads SGHNT; CDR2 reads YENEEA. The length of the CDR3 is 14 residues. V lost 3 bases, J lost 7 bases, and 2 bases stayed unmatched. The CDR3 is CASSLGQGSGELFF. The CDR3 region has the DNA TGTGCCAGCAGCTTGGGACAGGGGAGCGGGGAGCTGTTTTTT.

The V and J genes are TRBV7-2 and TRBJ2-5, with 7 bases lining up with TRBD1. Trimming removed 5 bases from V and 2 bases from J; junction bases left unmatched: 5. Germline loops: CDR1 SGHTA, CDR2 FQGNSA. The CDR3 runs 14 residues. The CDR3 DNA sequence: TGTGCCAGCAGCCGGAACAGGGGACAAGAGACCCAGTACTTC. Protein: CASSRNRGQETQYF. Complete variable domain (other parts from reference TRBV7-2 and TRBJ2-5): GAGVSQSPSNKVTEKGKDVELRCDPISGHTALYWYRQSLGQGLEFLIYFQGNSAPDKSGLPSDRFSAERTGGSVSTLTIQRTQQEDSAVYLCASSRNRGQETQYFGPGTRLLVL.

This chain connects TRBV28 to TRBJ2-7; no clear D. Germline V gene data show CDR1 as MDHEN and CDR2 as SYDVKM. V dropped 5 bases and J dropped 1 base, with 18 bases sitting between them. There are 16 residues in the CDR3. The CDR3 region is CASSPGSSLISYEQYF. As DNA, the CDR3 is TGTGCCAGCAGTCCTGGTTCGTCGCTGATATCCTACGAGCAGTACTTC.

The V and J genes are TRBV19 and TRBJ2-5; no clear D gene. V gave up 3 bases and J gave up 6 bases, with 11 bases separating them. Germline V gene sequence: CDR1 LNHDA, CDR2 SQIVND (reference sequence). CDR3 length: 13 amino acids. This CDR3 is CASSMTLHQTQYF. In nucleotides, the CDR3 is TGTGCCAGTAGTATGACCCTCCATCAGACCCAGTACTTC. Drawing the rest from reference TRBV19 and TRBJ2-5, the complete variable domain is DGGITQSPKYLFRKEGQNVTLSCEQNLNHDAMYWYRQDPGQGLRLIYYSQIVNDFQKGDIAEGYSVSREKKESFPLTVTSAQKNPTAFYLCASSMTLHQTQYFGPGTRLLVL.

V gene TRBV18 combines with J gene TRBJ2-1; 7 positions match TRBD2. V was pared by 10 bases and J by 2 bases, with 11 bases of the junction left unmatched. Germline V gene sequence: CDR1 KGHSH, CDR2 LQKENI. The CDR3 consists of 15 residues. Written as DNA, the CDR3 is TGTGCCACCAGGCCGGGGGGAGGGACCTACAATGAGCAGTTCTTC. Translated, it gives CATRPGGGTYNEQFF.

This clone was recorded only once. The rearrangement uses TRBV18 and TRBJ1-4; D gene ambiguous. This CDR3 comprises 15 residues. Germline values: CDR1 KGHSH, CDR2 LQKENI. The V end was cut by 3 bases, the J end by 4 bases, with 12 bases between. The chain's CDR3 is CASSPGGFRNEKLFF. CDR3 bases: TGTGCCAGCTCACCGGGTGGGTTTCGTAATGAAAAACTGTTTTTT.